A selection of T cell receptor beta chains follows, all from one sample in a study of blood T cells in healthy people across ages. Each CDR3 protein gets one entry after TCRdb re-called the 5' RACE reads with MiXCR. The sample contains more than 1,000,000 distinct CDR3 sequences, under 30% of which appear only once. The sample was also reused in another study, on T cells of mothers and their children.

The sample taken for sequencing was blood. The receptors stem from a girl under 10 years old in good health. Both conserved end residues are trimmed from each CDR3. Each record gives: V gene, J gene, CDR3 protein.

TRBV12-3/TRBV12-4	TRBJ1-5	ASRIQGLGQPQH
TRBV10-3	TRBJ2-7	AIRTYSSSYEQY
TRBV6-2/TRBV6-3	TRBJ2-3	ASVWGETDTQY
TRBV6-5	TRBJ2-3	ASSFRGLTDTQY
TRBV7-2	TRBJ1-2	ASSLTGEHGYT
TRBV25-1	TRBJ1-2	ASSPAPLGEYT
TRBV25-1	TRBJ1-3	ASSESQAAGNTIY
TRBV6-1	TRBJ1-5	ASSEAPGGGQPQH
TRBV27	-	ASRDRFYEQY
TRBV21-1	-	ASSKAPPFGAGVSLCEQY
TRBV29-1	TRBJ2-7	SVEAGYEQY
TRBV7-2	TRBJ2-3	ASSFAGSTDTQY
TRBV20-1	TRBJ1-4	SAGDPETGEKLF
TRBV29-1	TRBJ1-4	SVGTGGGREKLF
TRBV4-1	TRBJ2-7	ASSRGEGAEQY
TRBV6-5	TRBJ1-4	ASRPGQDNEKLF
TRBV11-2	TRBJ2-4	ASSLGLRGQQNIQY
TRBV29-1	TRBJ2-7	SVGQGGEQY
TRBV25-1	TRBJ2-2	ASSLGGSELF
TRBV7-8	TRBJ2-1	ASSRGGLAGGSMNEQF
TRBV2	TRBJ2-7	ASNGQGWDEQY
TRBV19	TRBJ2-5	ASSISSGLRETQY
TRBV6-5	TRBJ1-1	ASSYPGGGDTEAF
TRBV20-1	TRBJ2-7	SASWAAFGYEQY
TRBV20-1	TRBJ1-1	SARPTVNTEAF
TRBV2	TRBJ1-1	ASSGTSEAF
TRBV7-6	TRBJ2-6	ASSLEPGSGANVLT
TRBV20-1	TRBJ1-4	GTGTLNEKLF
TRBV7-2	TRBJ2-5	ASSLIGQVHQY
TRBV11-2	TRBJ2-3	ASSFYLAPSTDTQY
TRBV5-6	-	ASSWRWGYEQY
TRBV27	TRBJ1-5	ASSAQGDQPQH
TRBV6-5	-	ASSSSGLSYEQY
TRBV7-9	TRBJ1-1	ASSPGQGTF
TRBV29-1	TRBJ2-1	SVLPSYNEQF
TRBV7-6	TRBJ2-2	ASSPQGYIPGELF
TRBV9	TRBJ2-3	ASSVLGQGADTQY
TRBV29-1	TRBJ2-1	SVAAGNEQF
TRBV20-1	TRBJ1-6	SAPKPGTGGPAPLH